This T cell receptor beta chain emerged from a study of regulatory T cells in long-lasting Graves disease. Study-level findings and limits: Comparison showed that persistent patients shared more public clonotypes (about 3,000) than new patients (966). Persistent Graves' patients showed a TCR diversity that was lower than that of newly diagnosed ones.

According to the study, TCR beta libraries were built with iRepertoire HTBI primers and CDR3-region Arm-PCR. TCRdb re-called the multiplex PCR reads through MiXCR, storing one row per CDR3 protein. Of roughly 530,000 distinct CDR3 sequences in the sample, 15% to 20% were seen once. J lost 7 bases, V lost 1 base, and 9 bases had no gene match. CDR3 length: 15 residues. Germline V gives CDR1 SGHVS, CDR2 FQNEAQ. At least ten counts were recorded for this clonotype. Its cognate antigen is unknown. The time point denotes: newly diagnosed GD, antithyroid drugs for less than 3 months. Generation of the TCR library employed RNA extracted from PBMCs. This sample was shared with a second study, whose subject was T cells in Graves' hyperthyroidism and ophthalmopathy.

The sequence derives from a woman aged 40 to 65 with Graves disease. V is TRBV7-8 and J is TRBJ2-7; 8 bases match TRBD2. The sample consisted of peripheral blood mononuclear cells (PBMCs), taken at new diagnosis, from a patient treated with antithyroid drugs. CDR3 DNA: TGTGCCAGCAGCTTAGTAAGAGCGGGGGTAGGAGAGCAGTACTTC. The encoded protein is CASSLVRAGVGEQYF.